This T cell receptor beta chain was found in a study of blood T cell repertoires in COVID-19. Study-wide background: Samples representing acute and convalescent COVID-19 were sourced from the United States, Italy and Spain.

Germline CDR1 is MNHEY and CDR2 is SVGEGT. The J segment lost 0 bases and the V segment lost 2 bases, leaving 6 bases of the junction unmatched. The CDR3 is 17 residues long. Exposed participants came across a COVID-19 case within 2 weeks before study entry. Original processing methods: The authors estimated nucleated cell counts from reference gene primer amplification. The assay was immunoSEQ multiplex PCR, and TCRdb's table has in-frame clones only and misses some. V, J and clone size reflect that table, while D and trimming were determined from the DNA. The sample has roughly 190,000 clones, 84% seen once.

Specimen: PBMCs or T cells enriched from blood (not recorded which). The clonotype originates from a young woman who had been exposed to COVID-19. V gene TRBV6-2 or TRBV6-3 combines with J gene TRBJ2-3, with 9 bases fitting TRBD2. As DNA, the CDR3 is TGTGCCAGCAGTTACGAGCTGACTAGCGGAAGCACAGATACGCAGTATTTT. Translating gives CASSYELTSGSTDTQYF.